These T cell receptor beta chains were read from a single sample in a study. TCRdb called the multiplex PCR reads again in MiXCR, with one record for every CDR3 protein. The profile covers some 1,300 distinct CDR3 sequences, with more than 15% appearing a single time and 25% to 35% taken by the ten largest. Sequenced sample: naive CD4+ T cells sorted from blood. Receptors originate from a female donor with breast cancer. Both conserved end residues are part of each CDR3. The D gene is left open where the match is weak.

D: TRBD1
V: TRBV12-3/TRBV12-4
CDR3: CASSRTGVYGYTF

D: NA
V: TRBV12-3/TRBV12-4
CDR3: CASSLFYGYTF

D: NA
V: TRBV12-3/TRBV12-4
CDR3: CASSSPWEAAHGYTF

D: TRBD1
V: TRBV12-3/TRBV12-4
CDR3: CASSQTGKGGYTF

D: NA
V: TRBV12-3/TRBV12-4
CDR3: CASRGGSGGYTF

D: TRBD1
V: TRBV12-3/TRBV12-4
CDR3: CASSFGQGLLYGYTF

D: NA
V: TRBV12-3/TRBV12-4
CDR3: CASSRSVYGYTF

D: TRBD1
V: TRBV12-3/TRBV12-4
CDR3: CASNPGQASYTF

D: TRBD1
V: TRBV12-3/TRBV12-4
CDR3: CASSPTGASGYTF

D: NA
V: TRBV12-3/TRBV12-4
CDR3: CASSLNRSYGYTF

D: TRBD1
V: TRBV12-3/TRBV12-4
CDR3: CASGRDRIHGYTF

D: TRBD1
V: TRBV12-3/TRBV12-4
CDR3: CASSGQGQGTYGYTF

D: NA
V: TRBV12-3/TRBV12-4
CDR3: CASSPSLRGYTF

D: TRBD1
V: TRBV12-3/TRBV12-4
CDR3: CASILRQGRGGYTF

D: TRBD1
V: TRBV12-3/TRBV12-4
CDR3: CASRTGDNYGYTF

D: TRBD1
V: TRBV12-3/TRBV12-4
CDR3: CASSAGTGAGYTF

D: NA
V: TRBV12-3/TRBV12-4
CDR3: CASTQGHGYTF

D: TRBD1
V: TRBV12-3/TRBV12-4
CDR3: CASRGQGRSGGYTF

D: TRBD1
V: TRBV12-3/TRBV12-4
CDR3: CASSSTGASGYTF

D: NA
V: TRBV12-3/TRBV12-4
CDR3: CASSLGTDYGYTF

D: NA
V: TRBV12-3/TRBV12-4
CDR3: CASSFGTVPSGYTF

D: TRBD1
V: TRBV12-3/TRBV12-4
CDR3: CASSSGQGAGYGYTF

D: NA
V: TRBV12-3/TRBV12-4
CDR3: CASRRDIYGYTF

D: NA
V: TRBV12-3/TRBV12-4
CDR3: CASSLLPGHLANYGYTF

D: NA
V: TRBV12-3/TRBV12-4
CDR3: CASRRDDYGYTF

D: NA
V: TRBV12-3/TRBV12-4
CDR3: CASWQVVDGYTF

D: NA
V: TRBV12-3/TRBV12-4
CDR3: CASTLMDSYGYTF

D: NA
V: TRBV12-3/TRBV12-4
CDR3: CASSLTGQGNYGYTF

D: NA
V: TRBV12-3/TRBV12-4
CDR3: CASSLGEWGYTF

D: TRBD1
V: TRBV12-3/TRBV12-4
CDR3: CASSPQDRVQGYTF

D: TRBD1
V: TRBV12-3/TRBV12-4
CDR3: CASSSGTGEHIDYGYTF

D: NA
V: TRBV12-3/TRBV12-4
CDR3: CASSPAGQGGYTF

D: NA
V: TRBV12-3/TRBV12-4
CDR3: CASSTGTSGYGYTF

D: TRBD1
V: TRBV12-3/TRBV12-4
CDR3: CASSRDRGYGYTF

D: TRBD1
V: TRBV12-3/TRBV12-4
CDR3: CASRPTGARTYGYTF

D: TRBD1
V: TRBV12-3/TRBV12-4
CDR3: CASSPRTGTNGYTF

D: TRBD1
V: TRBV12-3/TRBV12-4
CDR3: CASNPGQAWRYTF

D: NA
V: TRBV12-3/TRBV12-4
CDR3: CASSFGAGYTF

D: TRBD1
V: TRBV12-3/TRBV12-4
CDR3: CASSFRGTGDGYTF

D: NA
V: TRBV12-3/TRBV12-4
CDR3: CASSFAGRNGYTF

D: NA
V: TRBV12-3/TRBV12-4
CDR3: CASSWEAGAGYTF

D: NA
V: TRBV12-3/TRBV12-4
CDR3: CASAYAGGYTF

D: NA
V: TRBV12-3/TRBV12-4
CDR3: CASSPTRVDGYTF

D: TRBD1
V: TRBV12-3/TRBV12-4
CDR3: CASSPRTGGVDGYTF

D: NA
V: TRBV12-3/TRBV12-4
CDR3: CASSEKYGYTF

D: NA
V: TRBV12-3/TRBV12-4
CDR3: CASSPHGGRELYGYTF

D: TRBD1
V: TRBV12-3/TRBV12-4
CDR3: CASSTTGTGVYGYTF

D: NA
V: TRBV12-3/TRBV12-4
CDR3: CASSPGQPDGYTF

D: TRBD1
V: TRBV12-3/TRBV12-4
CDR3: CASSWPLDRLYGYTF

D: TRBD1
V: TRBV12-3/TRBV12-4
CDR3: CASRLGQGYGYTF

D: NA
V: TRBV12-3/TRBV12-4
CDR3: CASSLTVYGYTF

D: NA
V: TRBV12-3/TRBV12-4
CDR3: CASSRTDYGYTF

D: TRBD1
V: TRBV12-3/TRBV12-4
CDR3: CASSTFGQANYGYTF

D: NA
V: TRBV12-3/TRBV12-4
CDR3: CASSLAPDYYGYTF

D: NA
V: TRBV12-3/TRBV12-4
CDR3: CASSFRVAYGYTF

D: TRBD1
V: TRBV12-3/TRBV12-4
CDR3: CASSLGQGSIPTGYTF

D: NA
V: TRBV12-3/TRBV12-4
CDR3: CASSTGFYGYTF

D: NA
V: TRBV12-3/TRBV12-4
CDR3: CASSSDVLIGYTF

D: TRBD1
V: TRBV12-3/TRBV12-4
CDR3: CASNPSRDRGDGYTF